This T cell receptor beta chain was observed in a study of T cells expressing NK-cell markers. For the study at large: The sequencing cohort of eight donors included seven HCMV-seropositive individuals and one seronegative individual. Study-wide findings and caveats: In about six donors, dominant CD3+CD56+NKG2C+ clonotypes ranked among the top 10 CD8+ clonotypes.

UMIs were included in TCR beta cDNA generated by 5'RACE template switching. TCRdb processed the 5' RACE reads again and assigns one entry to each CDR3 protein, with no DNA. This table holds about 430,000 distinct CDR3 sequences. Remarks on this clonotype: Its target is not known.

The TCR was taken from a woman aged 50 to 60 in good health. Sequencing used blood T cells: a sorted CD56 or NKG2C T cell subset, CD4+ or CD8+ T cells, or bulk PBMC T cells (not recorded which).

The CDR3 spells CASLSGANEQFF. The chain combines TRBV5-1 with TRBJ2-1; TCRdb indicates TRBD2, and absent DNA this call remains unverified. The CDR3 is 12 amino acids. The germline V gene has CDR1 SGHRS and CDR2 YFSETQ.